These 22 T cell receptor beta chains were sequenced from one sample in a study of immune heterogeneity within non-small cell lung tumors. Template input was genomic DNA from bulk tumor (600 ng per sample). Several biopsies per primary tumor were taken during surgery, spaced as far apart as possible. These patients got curative surgery after being newly diagnosed with untreated non-small cell lung cancer. A first 10-cycle multiplex round used 32 V-gene and 13 J-gene primers on TCR beta CDR3. TCRdb itself ran the multiplex PCR reads through MiXCR, one entry per CDR3 protein. Of approximately 10,000 distinct CDR3 sequences in the sample, around a sixth were seen once. The sequencing sample was made of lung tumor tissue. These receptors all stem from a man aged 35-49 years with non-small cell lung cancer.

A word on this clonotype: With a much larger clone just one base away, this may be a read error. This rearrangement joins TRBV7-9 to TRBJ2-7, with D perhaps matching TRBD2 (6 bases). Germline assignment: CDR1 SEHNR and CDR2 FQNEAQ (reference sequence). The CDR3 covers 12 residues. Trimming cost V 7 bases and J 3 bases, with 10 bases left between them. Written as DNA, the CDR3 is TGTGCCAGCATCTCGGACTACTACGAGCAGTACTTC. Translating it yields CASISDYYEQYF.

This clonotype is categorized as medium-sized. The chain is built from TRBV19 and TRBJ1-5; TRBD1 aligns across 7 bases. The germline gives CDR1 LNHDA, CDR2 SQIVND (reference sequence). CDR3 size: 15 residues. Losses at the gene ends were 7 bases for V and 0 bases for J; bases not matched to a gene: 6. In DNA form, the CDR3 reads TGTGCCAGTATCCCGCAGGGGGATAGCAATCAGCCCCAGCATTTT. Translating it yields CASIPQGDSNQPQHF.

The sample holds many counts of this clonotype. The chain recombines TRBV6-6 with TRBJ2-7; D remains unclear. CDR3 size: 12 residues. The germline gives CDR1 MNHNY, CDR2 SVGAGI (reference sequence). Trimming pared 0 bases from V and 6 bases from J, leaving 6 bases between. The CDR3 sequence: CASSYSGSEQYF. CDR3 DNA sequence: TGTGCCAGCAGTTACTCAGGGTCCGAGCAGTACTTC.

This clonotype is medium-sized within its sample. The chain recombines TRBV14 with TRBJ2-7; D is ambiguous. Germline loops: CDR1 SGHDN, CDR2 FVKESK. This CDR3 is 13 amino acids long. V was shortened by 3 bases and J by 9 bases, with 15 bases between the two germline ends. The CDR3 DNA reads as TGTGCCAGCAGCCACGAACCCCAGGTCGCGCAGTACTTC. This encodes CASSHEPQVAQYF. Using reference TRBV14 and TRBJ2-7 for the parts outside the CDR3, the full variable domain is EAGVTQFPSHSVIEKGQTVTLRCDPISGHDNLYWYRRVMGKEIKFLLHFVKESKQDESGMPNNRFLAERTGGTYSTLKVQPAELEDSGVYFCASSHEPQVAQYFGPGTRLTVT.

This clonotype is deemed medium-sized (0.01 to 0.1%). The chain uses TRBV9 and TRBJ2-7; D gene uncertain. Germline CDR1 reads SGDLS; CDR2 reads YYNGEE. Trimming took off 0 bases at V and 0 bases at J, with 10 bases between the two ends. The CDR3 loop spans 15 amino acids. This chain's CDR3 is CASSVEPSNSYEQYF. In nucleotides, the CDR3 is TGTGCCAGCAGCGTAGAGCCTTCGAACTCCTACGAGCAGTACTTC.

Note on this clonotype: One base away lies a much larger clone, so this may be a sequencing read error. V and J are TRBV7-9 and TRBJ1-1; D gene uncertain. The germline gives CDR1 SEHNR, CDR2 FQNEAQ (reference sequence). The CDR3 has 13 residues. CDR3 region: CANSLDGAGKAFF. The CDR3, as DNA: TGTGCCAACAGCTTAGATGGAGCAGGCAAAGCTTTCTTT.

In its sample, this clonotype is medium-sized (0.01 to 0.1%). V usage is TRBV20-1 and J usage is TRBJ2-3, with D uncertain. V lost 0 bases to trimming and J lost 6 bases, with 10 bases between them. The CDR3 runs to 13 residues. The germline CDR1 and CDR2 sequences are DFQATT and SNEGSKA (reference sequence). This CDR3 reads CSARDGVGDTQYF. CDR3 nucleotides: TGCAGTGCTAGAGATGGGGTTGGGGATACGCAGTATTTT.

This clonotype was observed many times. The chain combines TRBV7-6 with TRBJ2-7, with D possibly TRBD2 on 5 matching bases. This CDR3 region has 17 residues. V was pared by 1 base and J by 5 bases, with 21 bases between. Germline V CDR1 and CDR2: SGHVS, FNYEAQ. CDR3 DNA sequence: TGTGCCAGCAGCTTAGTGGGCGATATGGGAGTAGGCCACGAGCAGTACTTC. Translated, it gives CASSLVGDMGVGHEQYF.

Within the sample, this clonotype is medium-sized. Here the CDR3 reads CASSGGGSGNTIYF. CDR3 DNA: TGCGCCAGCAGTGGGGGGGGCAGTGGAAACACCATATATTTT. The chain is built from TRBV5-1 and TRBJ1-3; maybe TRBD1 (6 bases). The CDR3 sequence is 14 residues long. V was pared by 5 bases and J by 3 bases, with 12 bases between. CDR1 is SGHRS, CDR2 YFSETQ, per germline.

This clonotype was counted many times. V usage is TRBV20-1 and J usage is TRBJ2-7; a weak D match, TRBD1 (8 bases). Looked up from germline, CDR1 is DFQATT and CDR2 is SNEGSKA (reference sequence). There are 15 residues in the CDR3. The V end lost 5 bases, the J end lost 2 bases, and 19 bases lay between the germline ends. The CDR3, as DNA: TGCAGTGCTGACCCCGGGGGGACAGGTACCTACGAGCAGTACTTC. Translation: CSADPGGTGTYEQYF.

About this clonotype itself: At one of its ends the junction is not consistent with the germline gene, which may arise from a read error. The gene calls are TRBV19 and TRBJ1-1; 7 bases align to TRBD1. There are 14 residues in the CDR3. In germline, CDR1 is LNHDA, CDR2 SQIVND (reference sequence). In DNA, the CDR3 is TGTGTCAGTAGTTCTCTCAGGGGGGGAACTGAAGCATTCTTT. Its translation: CVSSSLRGGTEAFF.

This clonotype ranks as medium-sized. This rearrangement joins TRBV18 to TRBJ2-7; the D gene is possibly TRBD2 (6 bases). This CDR3 comprises 16 residues. From germline, CDR1 is KGHSH and CDR2 LQKENI. V lost 0 bases and J 6 bases, leaving 18 bases between the germline ends. The CDR3 reads CASSPPRPGRRGEQYF. CDR3 nucleotides: TGTGCCAGCTCACCACCTAGGCCGGGACGGCGGGGCGAGCAGTACTTC.

This clonotype was counted at least ten times. The gene calls are TRBV28 and TRBJ2-4; maybe TRBD1 (5 bases). Germline-derived CDR1 and CDR2 are MDHEN and SYDVKM. With 10 bases removed from V and 8 bases from J, the gap between germline ends came to 21 bases. CDR3 length equals 14 residues. The CDR3: CATLQASLGDIQYF. DNA of the CDR3: TGTGCCACCCTACAGGCGAGTCTTGGGGACATTCAGTACTTC.

This clonotype showed up many times. The rearrangement joins TRBV7-2 to TRBJ2-3; 16 bases are shared with TRBD2. The CDR3 has 20 amino acids. The junction had 12 bases not matched to a gene; V was cut back by 4 bases and J by 2 bases. The germline gives CDR1 SGHTA, CDR2 FQGNSA. The CDR3 bases are TGTGCCAGCAGCTACATACCGGGACTAGCGGGAGGGAGGAACACAGATACGCAGTATTTT. It codes for CASSYIPGLAGGRNTDTQYF.

The gene calls are TRBV7-9 and TRBJ1-3; D might be TRBD1 (6 bases). Between the trimmed V and J ends, which lost 4 bases and 4 bases, there was a span of 11 bases. Looked up from germline, CDR1 is SEHNR and CDR2 is FQNEAQ (reference sequence). The CDR3 loop spans 14 amino acids. CDR3 nucleotides: TGTGCCAGCAGCTCAACAGGGATAGGAAACACCATATATTTT. This gives the protein CASSSTGIGNTIYF. The full variable domain, in which reference TRBV7-9 and TRBJ1-3 provide the parts outside the CDR3, is DTGVSQNPRHKITKRGQNVTFRCDPISEHNRLYWYRQTLGQGPEFLTYFQNEAQLEKSRLLSDRFSAERPKGSFSTLEIQRTEQGDSAMYLCASSSTGIGNTIYFGEGSWLTVV.

On this clonotype itself: Because the CDR3's place on the DNA is in doubt, the DNA is left out and the CDR3 is given as listed by TCRdb. The gene calls are TRBV6-2 or TRBV6-3 and TRBJ2-7; whether TRBD2, the table's D call, matches the DNA was not checked. Germline V lookup: CDR1 MNHEY, CDR2 SVGEGT. The CDR3 is made up of 16 amino acids, end residues included. This CDR3 is CASSSVRGASAYEQYF.

This clonotype is judged medium-sized. This chain connects TRBV7-2 to TRBJ2-3, with TRBD1 as a possible D gene (6 bases). Trimming took 5 bases from V and 4 from J, leaving 13 bases between them. Germline loops: CDR1 SGHTA, CDR2 FQGNSA. This CDR3 region has 14 residues. CDR3 amino acids: CASSQLGAADTQYF. The CDR3 DNA follows: TGTGCCAGCAGCCAGTTGGGGGCGGCAGATACGCAGTATTTT.

By share, this clonotype counts as medium-sized (0.01 to 0.1%). The rearrangement joins TRBV6-1 to TRBJ1-1, with 7 bases lining up with TRBD1. V shed 6 bases, J shed 11 bases, and the junction held 12 bases outside the gene matches. The CDR3 totals 13 residues. CDR1 is MNHNS and CDR2 is SASEGT in the germline V gene. The CDR3: CASRIRTGRAAFF. In DNA form, the CDR3 reads TGTGCCAGCAGAATCAGGACAGGCCGGGCGGCTTTCTTT.

This clonotype was recorded at least ten times. This sequence joins TRBV6-1 and TRBJ2-7; no clear D gene. V lost 7 bases, J lost 2 bases, and 12 bases lay in between. The CDR3 runs to 13 residues. The germline CDR1 and CDR2 sequences are MNHNS and SASEGT. The CDR3 protein is CASTPDFTYEQYF. The CDR3 DNA reads TGTGCCAGCACCCCAGACTTTACCTACGAGCAGTACTTC.

In the case of this clonotype: An end of the junction does not agree with germline; a read error may underlie this. This rearrangement joins TRBV10-3 to TRBJ1-1; D gene ambiguous. The germline V gene encodes CDR1 ENHRY and CDR2 SYGVKD. The CDR3 contains 15 residues. CDR3 loop: CDISDGDFSDTEAFF. The CDR3 nucleotides are TGTGACATCAGTGATGGGGATTTTTCGGACACTGAAGCTTTCTTT.

Judged by abundance, this clonotype is medium-sized (0.01 to 0.1%). The genes are TRBV13 and TRBJ1-2; possibly TRBD1 for D (6 bases). This CDR3 region has 13 residues. Per the germline V gene, CDR1 is PRHDT and CDR2 is FYEKMQ (reference sequence). Trimming removed 5 bases from V and 4 bases from J, with 11 bases in between. The CDR3 nucleotides are TGTGCCAGCAGCCCTAGGGGGGGCTATGGCTACACCTTC. It specifies CASSPRGGYGYTF. The whole variable domain, filled in from reference TRBV13 and TRBJ1-2, reads AAGVIQSPRHLIKEKRETATLKCYPIPRHDTVYWYQQGPGQDPQFLISFYEKMQSDKGSIPDRFSAQQFSDYHSELNMSSLELGDSALYFCASSPRGGYGYTFGSGTRLTVV.

Ten or more counts support this clonotype. The chain uses TRBV20-1 and TRBJ1-2; TRBD1 matches 9 bases. The length of the CDR3 is 15 residues. CDR1 and CDR2 (germline): DFQATT, SNEGSKA (reference sequence). Germline trimming cut 5 bases from V and 5 bases from J; bases unmatched to any gene: 12. This CDR3 is CSAPGTGPFPYGYTF. The CDR3 coding sequence is TGCAGTGCTCCCGGGACAGGGCCTTTCCCATATGGCTACACCTTC.